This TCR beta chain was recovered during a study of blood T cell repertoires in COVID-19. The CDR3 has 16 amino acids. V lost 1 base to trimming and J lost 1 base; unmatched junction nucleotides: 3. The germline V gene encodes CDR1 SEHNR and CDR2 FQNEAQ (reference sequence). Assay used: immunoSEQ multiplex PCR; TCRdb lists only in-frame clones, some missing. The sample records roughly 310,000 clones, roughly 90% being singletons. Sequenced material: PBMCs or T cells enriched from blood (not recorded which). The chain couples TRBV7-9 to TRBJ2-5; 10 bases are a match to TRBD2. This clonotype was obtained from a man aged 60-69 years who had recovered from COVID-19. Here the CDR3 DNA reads TGTGCCAGCAGCTTAGGTAGCGGGAGGCTCCAAGAGACCCAGTACTTC. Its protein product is CASSLGSGRLQETQYF.